This T cell receptor beta chain was sequenced during a study of OX40 agonist ivuxolimab in advanced cancers. Across the whole study: As their treatment, patients were administered ivuxolimab, an agonistic anti-OX40 (CD134) antibody.

The repertoire was sequenced with immunoSEQ multiplex PCR; TCRdb's copy has only in-frame clones and lacks some. This sample has about 98,000 clones, with roughly nine tenths found just once. No patient had autoimmune disease or received systemic immunosuppression. Whole-study findings and limits: Patients with a partial response at 0.1-3.0 mg/kg had among the lowest clonal expansion.

A remark on this clone: As yet, its antigen is unknown.

The sequence was collected from an adult with an advanced solid tumor such as melanoma, head and neck, liver or kidney cancer. This specimen consisted of CD4+ or CD8+ T cells sorted from blood, obtained in a trial of the OX40 agonist ivuxolimab.

The CDR3 DNA is TGTGCCAGCAGCGCAACCCAGTACAATGAGCAGTTCTTC. Amino acids: CASSATQYNEQFF. The J gene is TRBJ2-1, the V gene TRBV11-3; D is undetermined. Germline CDR1 SGHNT, CDR2 YENEEA. This CDR3 has 13 amino acids. V gave up 5 bases and J gave up 4 bases, with 9 bases separating them.